A single sample is the source of the 5 T cell receptor beta chains below, sequenced in a study of post-analysis software for immune sequencing data. Study-wide results and caveats: Patients showed TRBV5-6, TRBV5-1 and TRBV20-1 among five TRBV segments more frequent than in controls.

The authors incorporated unique molecular identifiers into the TCR beta cDNA libraries. TCRdb reprocessed the PCR reads via MiXCR and lists one record per CDR3 protein. The profile shows fewer than 900,000 distinct CDR3 sequences, 46% of them singletons. Which antigens these TCRs recognize remains unknown. Sequenced: blood. These receptor sequences come from a girl between 5 and 17 years old with multiple sclerosis.

This clonotype came up a few times. The J gene is TRBJ2-3, the V gene TRBV28, with 8 bases identical to TRBD1. CDR1 is MDHEN, CDR2 SYDVKM, per germline. The CDR3 is 15 amino acids. V lost 6 bases to trimming and J lost 4 bases; unmatched junction nucleotides: 9. For the CDR3, the DNA is TGTGCCAGCAGGTTACAGGGGGTGAGCGCAGATACGCAGTATTTT. This gives the protein CASRLQGVSADTQYF.

The sample holds a few counts of this clonotype. V usage is TRBV20-1 and J usage is TRBJ1-1; D is perhaps TRBD1 (6 bases). The CDR3 extends over 16 amino acids. Germline loops: CDR1 DFQATT, CDR2 SNEGSKA (reference sequence). V was shortened by 0 bases and J by 1 base, with 15 bases between the two germline ends. The CDR3 is CSAREGVRGGNTEAFF. The CDR3 nucleotides read TGCAGTGCTAGAGAGGGGGTCAGGGGTGGGAACACTGAAGCTTTCTTT.

The chain uses TRBV6-5 and TRBJ2-3; TRBD1 matches at 8 bases. CDR3 size: 15 residues. The germline CDR1 and CDR2 sequences are MNHEY and SVGAGI. V trimming: 5 bases; J trimming: 2 bases; junction bases outside the gene matches: 6. The CDR3 sequence is CASSARGPTTDTQYF. CDR3 in DNA: TGTGCCAGCAGTGCCAGGGGGCCGACCACAGATACGCAGTATTTT.

The V and J genes are TRBV6-1 and TRBJ2-5; a possible D gene is TRBD1 (5 bases). The assigned J gene may be wrong: the sequence end matches TRBJ2-7 better. The CDR3 length is 13 residues. Germline CDR1 and CDR2: MNHNS and SASEGT. The CDR3 loop reads CASSARGTHEQYF. The CDR3 region has the DNA TGTGCCAGCAGTGCTAGGGGCACCCACGAGCAGTACTTC.

The genes are TRBV6-2 or TRBV6-3 and TRBJ2-4; D gene uncertain. Gene TRBJ2-7 matches the end of the DNA better, so the J call may be wrong. The CDR3 is made up of 13 amino acids. Germline V gene sequence: CDR1 MNHEY, CDR2 SVGEGT. The CDR3 loop is CASSYTAWYEQYF. CDR3 bases: TGTGCCAGCAGTTATACAGCGTGGTACGAGCAGTACTTC.